This note documents a single T cell receptor (beta chain) sequence. This sample stems from a study of cytomegalovirus exposure and HLA in healthy donors. Study at large: The platform used for the 110 or so validation repertoires matched that of the 666 first-cohort repertoires, a later analysis reported.

Separation from the roughly 670-subject first cohort characterized the 120-subject validation cohort, to which the donors belonged. V lost 1 base to trimming and J lost 5 bases, with 15 bases between them. This CDR3 contains 15 residues. Germline V gene data show CDR1 as SGHRS and CDR2 as YFSETQ. Assay: immunoSEQ multiplex PCR; the TCRdb copy retains only in-frame clones and omits some. This table has hundreds of thousands of clones, roughly 90% appearing once. The receptor was derived from a man younger than 30 in good health and CMV-seropositive. V gene TRBV5-1 combines with J gene TRBJ1-1; tentative D call: TRBD1 (6 bases). Input material: PBMCs. The CDR3 DNA follows: TGCGCCAGCAGCTTGTGGGGGACATCTGGGACTGAAGCTTTCTTT. Protein product: CASSLWGTSGTEAFF.